The 23 T cell receptor beta chains below were found in one sample sequenced in a study of OX40 agonist ivuxolimab in advanced cancers. To prepare the library, the immunoSEQ multiplex PCR assay was applied. What TCRdb holds here is the immuneACCESS table cut down to in-frame rearrangements. Part of the clones is not present; checked against another copy, under half of the missing clones reflect an unresolved V gene, and the others are unexplained. The sample table shows over 70,000 clones, and 89% are seen once. The top ten hold 0.19% of the sample. The sequencing here drew on CD4+ or CD8+ T cells sorted from blood, taken in a trial of the OX40 agonist ivuxolimab. Source of these receptors: an adult with an advanced solid tumor such as melanoma, head and neck, liver or kidney cancer.

This chain uses TRBV19 with TRBJ2-5; TRBD1 agrees at 8 bases. In germline, CDR1 is LNHDA, CDR2 SQIVND (reference sequence). The CDR3 is 16 amino acids. The ends lost 4 bases at V and 2 bases at J; junction bases unmatched: 9. The CDR3 DNA reads TGTGCCAGTAGTAGACGCTCAGGACAGGGACAAGAGACCCAGTACTTC. It is translated as CASSRRSGQGQETQYF.

The chain has TRBV18 and TRBJ1-1; D perhaps matches TRBD1 (5 bases). Germline assignment: CDR1 KGHSH and CDR2 LQKENI. The CDR3 covers 14 residues. Trimming left V 6 bases short and J 1 base short, with 12 bases between. The CDR3 DNA reads as TGTGCCAGCTCCCTCGAAACAGGGAACACTGAAGCTTTCTTT. Residues: CASSLETGNTEAFF.

This clone was counted once. V is TRBV7-3 and J is TRBJ2-5, with D perhaps matching TRBD1 (6 bases). CDR1 is SGHTA, CDR2 FQGTGA, per germline. The CDR3 runs to 13 residues. V lost 8 bases, J lost 2 bases, and 12 bases lay in between. CDR3 residues: CASSKGTQETQYF. The CDR3 DNA follows: TGTGCCAGCTCTAAAGGGACACAAGAGACCCAGTACTTC. Combining the CDR3 with reference TRBV7-3 and TRBJ2-5 gives the whole variable domain GAGVSQTPSNKVTEKGKYVELRCDPISGHTALYWYRQSLGQGPEFLIYFQGTGAADDSGLPNDRFFAVRPEGSVSTLKIQRTERGDSAVYLCASSKGTQETQYFGPGTRLLVL.

CDR3 in amino acids: CASSLNSGANTGELFF. The DNA for the CDR3 is TGCGCCAGCAGCTTGAATTCGGGAGCGAACACCGGGGAGCTGTTTTTT. The chain employs TRBV5-1 and TRBJ2-2; TRBD2 might be the D (6 bases). Trimming removed 1 base from V and 0 bases from J, with 10 bases in between. The CDR3 extends over 16 amino acids. The germline CDR1 and CDR2 sequences are SGHRS and YFSETQ.

The J gene is TRBJ2-2, the V gene TRBV5-8, with no clear D. The CDR3 has 13 residues. Germline CDR1 SGHTS, CDR2 YDEGEE. The V gene lost 0 bases and the J gene lost 4 bases, with 4 bases spanning the gap. CDR3 in amino acids: CASSLAATGELFF. CDR3 coding DNA: TGTGCCAGCAGCTTGGCGGCCACCGGGGAGCTGTTTTTT.

V usage is TRBV2 and J usage is TRBJ2-1, with 12 nucleotides matching TRBD2. The V and J ends lost 4 bases and 2 bases, in that order; junction bases with no gene match: 3. CDR1 SNHLY and CDR2 FYNNEI come from the germline V gene. CDR3 size: 16 residues. CDR3 DNA: TGTGCCAGCAGTGTCAGACTAGCGGGGGCCTACAATGAGCAGTTCTTC. Encoded protein: CASSVRLAGAYNEQFF.

The rearrangement uses TRBV2 and TRBJ1-4; TRBD1 matches at 10 bases. In germline, CDR1 is SNHLY, CDR2 FYNNEI. This CDR3 spans 15 amino acids. Trimming removed 4 bases from V and 7 bases from J; junction bases left unmatched: 6. The CDR3 DNA reads as TGTGCCAGCAGTGCCTGGACAGGGGGAGGTGAAAAACTGTTTTTT. Its protein product is CASSAWTGGGEKLFF. Looking up the rest from reference TRBV2 and TRBJ1-4 gives the full variable domain: EPEVTQTPSHQVTQMGQEVILRCVPISNHLYFYWYRQILGQKVEFLVSFYNNEISEKSEIFDDQFSVERPDGSNFTLKIRSTKLEDSAMYFCASSAWTGGGEKLFFGSGTQLSVL.

The chain uses TRBV28 and TRBJ1-2; D call uncertain. Trimming shortened V by 4 bases and J by 7 bases, and 7 bases separated the two germline ends. Germline CDR1 MDHEN, CDR2 SYDVKM. The CDR3 consists of 11 residues. The CDR3 nucleotides are TGTGCCAGCAGTTCTCTCCGTGGCTACACCTTC. As protein: CASSSLRGYTF.

The chain has TRBV2 and TRBJ2-7; either TRBD1 or TRBD2 may supply D (5 bases each). The CDR3 runs 14 residues. The germline V and J ends were trimmed by 6 bases and 2 bases, with 14 bases remaining between them. Germline V gene lookup returns CDR1 SNHLY and CDR2 FYNNEI. The CDR3 nucleotides read TGTGCCAGCAGAATCGAGGGGACGACCTACGAGCAGTACGTC. Amino acid sequence: CASRIEGTTYEQYV.

The chain recombines TRBV5-6 with TRBJ1-2, with D unclear. Trimming pared 4 bases from V and 5 bases from J, leaving 18 bases between. The CDR3 is 15 amino acids. Looked up from germline, CDR1 is SGHDT and CDR2 is YYEEEE. CDR3 in amino acids: CASSQSRRGFYGYTF. The CDR3 DNA reads as TGTGCCAGCAGCCAAAGTCGGCGGGGTTTTTATGGCTACACCTTC. The full variable domain, completed using reference TRBV5-6 and TRBJ1-2, is DAGVTQSPTHLIKTRGQQVTLRCSPKSGHDTVSWYQQALGQGPQFIFQYYEEEERQRGNFPDRFSGHQFPNYSSELNVNALLLGDSALYLCASSQSRRGFYGYTFGSGTRLTVV.

The V call is TRBV19, the J call TRBJ1-2; TRBD1 is a possible D gene (5 bases). The CDR3 runs to 14 residues. V gave up 3 bases and J gave up 3 bases, with 11 bases separating them. Germline CDR1 reads LNHDA; CDR2 reads SQIVND (reference sequence). The CDR3 loop is CASSIPGLHYGYTF. DNA for the CDR3: TGTGCCAGTAGTATTCCGGGGCTTCACTATGGCTACACCTTC.

This chain connects TRBV28 to TRBJ1-2; no clear D gene. This CDR3 is 13 amino acids long. From germline, CDR1 is MDHEN and CDR2 SYDVKM. Trimming left V 6 bases short and J 8 bases short, with 16 bases between. Written as DNA, the CDR3 is TGTGCCAGCAGATTCGGCGGGGTGGAGGGCTACACCTTC. Protein sequence: CASRFGGVEGYTF.

This clone was observed a single time. V is TRBV6-5 and J is TRBJ1-1; D is possibly TRBD1 (5 bases). Between the trimmed V and J ends, which lost 2 bases and 5 bases, there was a span of 18 bases. Germline V gene sequence: CDR1 MNHEY, CDR2 SVGAGI. The length of the CDR3 is 16 residues. The CDR3 DNA is TGTGCCAGCAGTTACCTACGAGGCGGGGCAATGACTGAAGCTTTCTTT. This translates into CASSYLRGGAMTEAFF.

This clone was found a few times. The V call is TRBV13, the J call TRBJ2-2; 12 nucleotides line up with TRBD2. In germline, CDR1 is PRHDT, CDR2 FYEKMQ (reference sequence). The CDR3 consists of 17 residues. After removal of 5 bases from V and 4 bases from J, the junction contained 8 bases not matched to a gene. The CDR3 spells CASSAALAGGFTGELFF. In DNA form, the CDR3 reads TGTGCCAGCAGCGCCGCACTAGCGGGGGGTTTCACCGGGGAGCTGTTTTTT.

About this clone itself: The sample contains more than one DNA sequence encoding this CDR3. The V call is TRBV7-2, the J call TRBJ1-1; D gene uncertain. V lost 1 base and J 5 bases, leaving 14 bases between the germline ends. The V gene's germline CDR1 is SGHTA and CDR2 FQGNSA. This CDR3 is built from 15 residues. The CDR3 sequence is CASSLGAGLGTEAFF. In DNA form, the CDR3 reads TGTGCCAGCAGCTTAGGTGCAGGATTAGGGACTGAAGCTTTCTTT.

V gene TRBV28 combines with J gene TRBJ2-7; 10 bases match TRBD1. Germline loops: CDR1 MDHEN, CDR2 SYDVKM. V dropped 6 bases and J dropped 7; count of bases not matched to a gene: 12. CDR3 size: 15 residues. The CDR3 nucleotides are TGTGCCAGCAGCTCCGGGACAGGGGCTCCTAAGGAGCAGTACGTC. Translating gives CASSSGTGAPKEQYV.

This chain links TRBV5-4 with TRBJ2-5; D is perhaps TRBD1 (7 bases). The CDR3 extends over 15 amino acids. The V end was cut by 5 bases, the J end by 4 bases, with 18 bases between. CDR1 SGHNT and CDR2 YYREEE come from the germline V gene (reference sequence). The CDR3 nucleotides read TGTGCCAGCAGTGCCGTTAACAGGGGAGGAGAGACCCAGTACTTC. This gives the protein CASSAVNRGGETQYF.

The chain uses TRBV5-1 and TRBJ2-3, with D unclear. Deletions cut 2 bases from V and 2 bases from J, with 3 bases between. CDR3 length: 12 amino acids. Germline V gives CDR1 SGHRS, CDR2 YFSETQ. The chain's CDR3 is CASSFNTDTQYF. The CDR3 region has the DNA TGCGCCAGCAGCTTCAACACAGATACGCAGTATTTT.

This sequence joins TRBV18 and TRBJ1-1, with D tentatively TRBD1 (6 bases). Germline V gives CDR1 KGHSH, CDR2 LQKENI. This CDR3 has 16 amino acids. V lost 8 bases and J 0 bases, leaving 19 bases between the germline ends. The chain's CDR3 is CASAGARAFMNTEAFF. CDR3 DNA: TGTGCCAGCGCAGGGGCCAGGGCTTTCATGAACACTGAAGCTTTCTTT.

This chain uses TRBV7-9 with TRBJ2-7; the D gene is possibly TRBD1 (5 bases). Between the trimmed V and J ends, which lost 0 bases and 5 bases, there was a span of 20 bases. Germline values: CDR1 SEHNR, CDR2 FQNEAQ (reference sequence). This CDR3 is built from 17 residues. The chain's CDR3 is CASSLAQSSRVVNEQYF. CDR3 DNA: TGTGCCAGCAGCTTAGCGCAAAGTTCCAGGGTAGTTAACGAGCAGTACTTC.

The CDR3 DNA reads TGTGCCAGTAGAGCTGGGGCCAACGTCCTGACTTTC. This translates into CASRAGANVLTF. The rearrangement links TRBV19 to TRBJ2-6; D is unresolved. Germline CDR1 and CDR2: LNHDA and SQIVND (reference sequence). The CDR3 consists of 12 residues. Trimming took off 6 bases at V and 2 bases at J, with 2 bases between the two ends.

This sequence joins TRBV28 and TRBJ1-2; D is perhaps TRBD1 (5 bases). Trimming pared 4 bases from V and 8 bases from J, leaving 17 bases between. Per the germline V gene, CDR1 is MDHEN and CDR2 is SYDVKM. The length of the CDR3 is 14 residues. The CDR3: CASSSRPSGIGYTF. CDR3 nucleotide sequence: TGTGCCAGCAGTTCCAGACCATCAGGGATAGGCTACACCTTC.

CDR3 sequence reads: CASSPQLGRTKGTDTQYF. The CDR3 nucleotides are TGTGCCAGCAGCCCCCAGTTGGGCAGGACAAAGGGCACAGATACGCAGTATTTT. The chain recombines TRBV27 with TRBJ2-3; D possibly corresponds to TRBD1 (5 bases). Per the germline V gene, CDR1 is MNHEY and CDR2 is SMNVEV (reference sequence). The V and J ends lost 6 bases and 1 base respectively, with 23 bases between them. CDR3 length: 18 residues.